The T cell receptor (beta chain) described here comes from a study of identical twins. This clonotype has more than one count but fewer than ten. TCRdb called the 5' RACE reads again in MiXCR, with one record for every CDR3 protein. Altogether 250,000 or so distinct CDR3 sequences are present, approximately 8.6% being singletons, with the ten largest covering approximately 3%. The J segment lost 4 bases and the V segment lost 0 bases, leaving 13 bases of the junction unmatched. The germline CDR1 and CDR2 sequences are ENHRY and SYGVKD. This CDR3 region has 18 residues. The data also belong to a second study, concerning yellow fever vaccine responses in identical twins.

The receptor comes from a woman aged 18 to 35 in good health. Sequenced material: CD8+ T cells sorted from blood. This chain uses TRBV10-3 with TRBJ2-3; 7 nucleotides agree with TRBD2. CDR3 loop: CAISESLPTSSRADTQYF. The CDR3 DNA follows: TGTGCCATCAGTGAGTCACTCCCGACTAGCAGTAGGGCAGATACGCAGTATTTT.